This T cell receptor (beta chain) was profiled in a study of blood T cell repertoires in COVID-19. Profiling relied on immunoSEQ multiplex PCR, and the TCRdb table lists in-frame clones only, not all of them. The profile shows 350,000 to 450,000 clones, 75% to 90% of them singletons. This CDR3 is built from 14 residues. Trimming at V came to 3 bases and at J to 6 bases, leaving 4 bases not matched to a gene. Germline V gives CDR1 SGHTA, CDR2 FQGTGA. Specimen: PBMCs or T cells enriched from blood (not recorded which). This receptor was taken from a woman aged 45 to 65 who had recovered from COVID-19. The chain uses TRBV7-3 and TRBJ2-2; the match to TRBD1 covers 7 bases. The CDR3 reads CASSLSTGAGELFF. The CDR3 DNA is TGTGCCAGCAGCTTGAGCACAGGGGCCGGGGAGCTGTTTTTT. The full variable domain, completed using reference TRBV7-3 and TRBJ2-2, is GAGVSQTPSNKVTEKGKYVELRCDPISGHTALYWYRQSLGQGPEFLIYFQGTGAADDSGLPNDRFFAVRPEGSVSTLKIQRTERGDSAVYLCASSLSTGAGELFFGEGSRLTVL.